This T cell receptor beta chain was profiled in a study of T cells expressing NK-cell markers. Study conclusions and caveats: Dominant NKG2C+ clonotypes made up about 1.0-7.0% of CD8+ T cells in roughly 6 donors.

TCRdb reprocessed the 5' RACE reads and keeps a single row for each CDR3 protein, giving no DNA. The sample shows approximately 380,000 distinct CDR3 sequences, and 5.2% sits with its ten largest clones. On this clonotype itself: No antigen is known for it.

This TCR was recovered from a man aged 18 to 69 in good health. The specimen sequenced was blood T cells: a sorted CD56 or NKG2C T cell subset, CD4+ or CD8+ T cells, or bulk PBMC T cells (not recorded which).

The CDR3 protein is CASKAGLLGEQYF. This chain links TRBV2 with TRBJ2-7; TCRdb names TRBD1, which stays unverified in the absence of DNA. This CDR3 comprises 13 residues. Germline values: CDR1 SNHLY, CDR2 FYNNEI.